The 18 T cell receptor beta chains reported below all come from one sample, sequenced in a study of blood T cell repertoires in COVID-19. The assay was immunoSEQ multiplex PCR, and TCRdb's table has in-frame clones only and misses some. The top ten hold around 4.8% of the sample, which has tens of thousands of clones, roughly 79% seen once. Sequencing input: peripheral blood. These receptor sequences come from a man older than 75 with COVID-19, enrolled during active disease.

This clone was recorded a few times. The CDR3 protein is CSAPGVTEAFF. DNA of the CDR3: TGCAGTGCCCCGGGGGTCACTGAAGCTTTCTTT. V usage is TRBV20-1 and J usage is TRBJ1-1; the D gene is possibly TRBD1 (5 bases). The CDR3 spans 11 residues. Trimming removed 6 bases from V and 4 bases from J, with 9 bases in between. From germline, CDR1 is DFQATT and CDR2 SNEGSKA (reference sequence).

In the case of this clone: The sample holds other DNA sequences that translate to the same CDR3. The chain recombines TRBV7-3 with TRBJ2-1; 7 nucleotides match TRBD1. The V gene end was trimmed by 0 bases and the J gene end by 6 bases; junction bases not matched to a gene: 8. The CDR3 runs 16 residues. CDR1 and CDR2 from the germline V gene are SGHTA and FQGTGA. The CDR3 region has the DNA TGTGCCAGCAGCTTAACGGTCACGTCAGGGGGCAATGAGCAGTTCTTC. Its protein product is CASSLTVTSGGNEQFF.

The rearrangement links TRBV6-6 to TRBJ2-7, with 8 bases that match TRBD1. Trimming took 6 bases from V and 2 from J; bases not matched to a gene: 9. The CDR3 is made up of 15 amino acids. Germline V gives CDR1 MNHNY, CDR2 SVGAGI (reference sequence). CDR3 region: CASRQQGEPPYEQYF. The CDR3 nucleotides are TGTGCCAGCAGACAACAGGGGGAACCCCCCTACGAGCAGTACTTC.

V usage is TRBV2 and J usage is TRBJ1-2, with D hard to call. Germline values: CDR1 SNHLY, CDR2 FYNNEI. CDR3 length: 12 residues. The V gene lost 7 bases and the J gene lost 5 bases, with 11 bases spanning the gap. The CDR3 region is CASTQSEYGYTF. CDR3 coding DNA: TGTGCCAGCACCCAAAGCGAGTATGGCTACACCTTC.

This clone was found a few times. V usage is TRBV5-1 and J usage is TRBJ2-7; D perhaps matches TRBD2 (6 bases). The V gene's germline CDR1 is SGHRS and CDR2 YFSETQ. The germline V and J ends were trimmed by 1 base and 2 bases, with 13 bases remaining between them. This CDR3 is 15 amino acids long. Written as DNA, the CDR3 is TGCGCCAGCAGCTTGAAGGGAGGACTCACCTACGAGCAGTACTTC. This codes for CASSLKGGLTYEQYF.

The chain is built from TRBV5-1 and TRBJ1-1, with 9 bases fitting TRBD1. This CDR3 spans 13 amino acids. V gave up 7 bases and J gave up 4 bases; unmatched junction bases: 5. Germline CDR1 is SGHRS and CDR2 is YFSETQ. The CDR3 DNA is TGCGCCAGCCGGGGACAGGGAGGCACTGAAGCTTTCTTT. Its translation: CASRGQGGTEAFF.

V gene TRBV10-2 combines with J gene TRBJ1-4; D is uncertain. This CDR3 has 14 residues. V was trimmed by 3 bases and J by 0 bases, leaving 5 bases between them. Germline CDR1 reads WSHSY; CDR2 reads SAAADI. The CDR3 sequence: CASSDGATNEKLFF. CDR3 nucleotide sequence: TGCGCCAGCAGTGACGGTGCAACTAATGAAAAACTGTTTTTT.

CDR3 loop: CASRSSGTSDYNEQFF. The CDR3 DNA reads TGTGCCAGCAGATCTTCCGGGACTAGTGACTACAATGAGCAGTTCTTC. The chain recombines TRBV27 with TRBJ2-1; 8 bases agree with TRBD2. This CDR3 contains 16 residues. Germline CDR1 and CDR2: MNHEY and SMNVEV (reference sequence). J gave up 3 bases and V 6 bases, and 10 bases lay outside the gene matches.

V and J are TRBV16 and TRBJ1-5, with a possible D match to TRBD1 (6 bases). The germline CDR1 and CDR2 sequences are KGHSY and FQNENV. V shed 0 bases and J shed 0 bases, with 12 bases lying between them. This CDR3 region has 17 residues. This CDR3 is CASSQSQGRGSNQPQHF. The DNA for the CDR3 is TGTGCCAGCAGCCAATCCCAGGGGCGCGGTAGCAATCAGCCCCAGCATTTT.

This clone came up a few times. The rearrangement links TRBV28 to TRBJ1-2; a weak D match, TRBD1 (5 bases). Trimming shortened V by 1 base and J by 7 bases, and 7 bases separated the two germline ends. The CDR3 length is 12 residues. The germline gives CDR1 MDHEN, CDR2 SYDVKM. The CDR3 region is CASSLYRSGYTF. Written as DNA, the CDR3 is TGTGCCAGCAGTTTATACAGGAGTGGCTACACCTTC.

The V gene is TRBV11-2, the J gene TRBJ2-1; TRBD2 aligns across 7 bases. The J segment lost 9 bases and the V segment lost 6 bases, leaving 14 bases of the junction unmatched. Germline CDR1 is SGHAT and CDR2 is FQNNGV. CDR3 length equals 15 residues. In DNA, the CDR3 is TGTGCCAGCAGTTGGGGTGGCGGGAGTTCTGGTGAGCAGTTCTTC. This codes for CASSWGGGSSGEQFF.

The chain carries TRBV6-6 and TRBJ2-1; 7 positions agree with TRBD2. V gave up 5 bases and J gave up 7 bases; unmatched junction bases: 8. From germline, CDR1 is MNHNY and CDR2 SVGAGI (reference sequence). This CDR3 region has 14 residues. CDR3 residues: CASSPPTSLNEQFF. For the CDR3, the DNA is TGTGCCAGCAGTCCCCCGACTAGCTTGAATGAGCAGTTCTTC.

This clone was found once. This sequence joins TRBV4-1 and TRBJ1-1, with D possibly being TRBD1 (6 bases). Trimming took 0 bases from V and 0 from J, leaving 11 bases between them. CDR1 MGHRA and CDR2 YSYEKL come from the germline V gene. The CDR3 sequence is 16 residues long. CDR3 in DNA: TGCGCCAGCAGCCAAGAAGGGGGGGGTATGAACACTGAAGCTTTCTTT. This gives the protein CASSQEGGGMNTEAFF.

The chain is built from TRBV6-5 and TRBJ1-2; TRBD1 matches at 8 bases. The ends lost 4 bases at V and 3 bases at J; junction bases unmatched: 4. The CDR3 is 14 amino acids. CDR1 MNHEY and CDR2 SVGAGI come from the germline V gene. CDR3 sequence (DNA): TGTGCCAGCAGTTCTGGGACAGGCGACTATGGCTACACCTTC. Encoded protein: CASSSGTGDYGYTF.

The chain is built from TRBV7-8 and TRBJ2-7, with 11 bases lining up with TRBD2. The CDR3 runs to 19 residues. J was trimmed by 4 bases and V by 1 base; bases with no gene match: 15. Germline CDR1 and CDR2: SGHVS and FQNEAQ. CDR3 in amino acids: CASSLETDLAGGIMYEQYF. The DNA for the CDR3 is TGTGCCAGCAGCTTAGAGACCGATCTAGCGGGAGGAATAATGTACGAGCAGTACTTC. Complete variable domain (other parts from reference TRBV7-8 and TRBJ2-7): GAGVSQSPRYKVAKRGQDVALRCDPISGHVSLFWYQQALGQGPEFLTYFQNEAQLDKSGLPSDRFFAERPEGSVSTLKIQRTQQEDSAVYLCASSLETDLAGGIMYEQYFGPGTRLTVT.

The CDR3 nucleotides read TGTGCCAGCTGGCGGTGGAGAGATACGCAGTATTTT. As protein: CASWRWRDTQYF. The J gene is TRBJ2-3, the V gene TRBV6-5; no definite D call. Germline-derived CDR1 and CDR2 are MNHEY and SVGAGI. V lost 8 bases, J lost 5 bases, and 11 bases lay in between. The CDR3 consists of 12 residues.

This clone has only one observation. The gene calls are TRBV7-3 and TRBJ1-1; 7 bases fit TRBD1. V lost 1 base to trimming and J lost 4 bases; unmatched junction nucleotides: 6. CDR1 and CDR2 (germline): SGHTA, FQGTGA. The length of the CDR3 is 15 residues. The CDR3 nucleotides are TGTGCCAGCAGCTTAAGGCGGGCAGGGGGCACTGAAGCTTTCTTT. Its translation is CASSLRRAGGTEAFF.

V gene TRBV5-5 combines with J gene TRBJ2-7; weak D call: TRBD1 (5 bases). V was pared by 2 bases and J by 2 bases, with 11 bases between. From germline, CDR1 is SGHKS and CDR2 YYEKEE (reference sequence). The CDR3 consists of 14 residues. The CDR3 loop is CASSFQGVTYEQYF. In nucleotides, the CDR3 is TGTGCCAGCAGCTTCCAAGGGGTAACCTACGAGCAGTACTTC.